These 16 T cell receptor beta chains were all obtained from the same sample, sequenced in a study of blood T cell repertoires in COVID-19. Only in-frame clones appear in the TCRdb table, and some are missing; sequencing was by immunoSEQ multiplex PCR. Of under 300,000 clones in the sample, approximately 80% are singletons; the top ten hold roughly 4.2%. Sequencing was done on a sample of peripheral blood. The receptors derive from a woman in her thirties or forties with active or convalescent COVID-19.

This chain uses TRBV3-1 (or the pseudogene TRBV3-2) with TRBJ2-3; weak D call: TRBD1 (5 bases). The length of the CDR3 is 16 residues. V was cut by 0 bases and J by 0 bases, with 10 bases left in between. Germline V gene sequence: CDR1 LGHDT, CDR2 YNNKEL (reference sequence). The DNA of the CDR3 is TGTGCCAGCAGCCAAGATTGGCAGGGTAGCACAGATACGCAGTATTTT. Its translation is CASSQDWQGSTDTQYF.

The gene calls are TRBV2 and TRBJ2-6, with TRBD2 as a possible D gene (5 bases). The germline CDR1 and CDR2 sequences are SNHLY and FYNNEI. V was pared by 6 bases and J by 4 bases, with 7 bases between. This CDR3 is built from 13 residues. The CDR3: CASRPGGANVLTF. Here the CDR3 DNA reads TGTGCCAGCAGACCGGGGGGGGCCAACGTCCTGACTTTC. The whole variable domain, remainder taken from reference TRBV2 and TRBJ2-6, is EPEVTQTPSHQVTQMGQEVILRCVPISNHLYFYWYRQILGQKVEFLVSFYNNEISEKSEIFDDQFSVERPDGSNFTLKIRSTKLEDSAMYFCASRPGGANVLTFGAGSRLTVL.

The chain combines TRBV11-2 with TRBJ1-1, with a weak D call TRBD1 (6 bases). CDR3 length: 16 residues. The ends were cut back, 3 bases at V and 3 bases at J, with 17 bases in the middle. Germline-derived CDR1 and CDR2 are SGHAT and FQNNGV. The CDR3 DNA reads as TGTGCCAGCAGCTTTCTGGGGGCGATACGGGACACTGAAGCTTTCTTT. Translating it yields CASSFLGAIRDTEAFF. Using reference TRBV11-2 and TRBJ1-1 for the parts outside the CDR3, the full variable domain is EAGVAQSPRYKIIEKRQSVAFWCNPISGHATLYWYQQILGQGPKLLIQFQNNGVVDDSQLPKDRFSAERLKGVDSTLKIQPAKLEDSAVYLCASSFLGAIRDTEAFFGQGTRLTVV.

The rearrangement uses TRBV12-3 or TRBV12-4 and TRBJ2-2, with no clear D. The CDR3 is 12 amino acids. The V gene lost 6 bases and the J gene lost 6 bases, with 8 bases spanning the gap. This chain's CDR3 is CASRHQAGELFF. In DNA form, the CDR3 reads TGTGCCAGCAGACACCAGGCCGGGGAGCTGTTTTTT.

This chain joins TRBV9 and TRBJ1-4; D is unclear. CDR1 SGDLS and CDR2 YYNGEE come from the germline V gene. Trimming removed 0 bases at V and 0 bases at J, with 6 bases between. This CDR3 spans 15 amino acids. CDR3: CASSVGPATNEKLFF. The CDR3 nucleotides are TGTGCCAGCAGCGTAGGTCCCGCAACTAATGAAAAACTGTTTTTT.

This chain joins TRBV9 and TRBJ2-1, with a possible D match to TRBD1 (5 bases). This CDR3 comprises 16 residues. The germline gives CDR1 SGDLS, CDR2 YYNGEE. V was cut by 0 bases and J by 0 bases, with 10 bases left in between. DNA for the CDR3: TGTGCCAGCAGCGTAGGGGGCCTGAACTCCTACAATGAGCAGTTCTTC. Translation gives CASSVGGLNSYNEQFF.

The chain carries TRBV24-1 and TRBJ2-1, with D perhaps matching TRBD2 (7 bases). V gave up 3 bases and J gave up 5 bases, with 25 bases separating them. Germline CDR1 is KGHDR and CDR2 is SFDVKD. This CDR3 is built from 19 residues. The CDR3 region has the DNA TGTGCCACCAGTGATCCAACCCGACTAGCCGGGGGCCCTCACAATGAGCAGTTCTTC. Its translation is CATSDPTRLAGGPHNEQFF.

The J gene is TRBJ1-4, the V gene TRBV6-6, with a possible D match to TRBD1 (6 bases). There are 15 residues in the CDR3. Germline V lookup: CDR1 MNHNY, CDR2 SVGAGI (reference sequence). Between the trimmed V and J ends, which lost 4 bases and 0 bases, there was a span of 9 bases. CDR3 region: CASSSGQSTNEKLFF. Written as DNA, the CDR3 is TGTGCCAGCAGTTCCGGACAGTCAACTAATGAAAAACTGTTTTTT.

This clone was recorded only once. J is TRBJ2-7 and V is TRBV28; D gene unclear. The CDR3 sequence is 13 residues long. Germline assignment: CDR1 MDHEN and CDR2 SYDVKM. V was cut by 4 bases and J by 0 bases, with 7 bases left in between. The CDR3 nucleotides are TGTGCCAGCAGTTCTACAGCCTCCTACGAGCAGTACTTC. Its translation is CASSSTASYEQYF.

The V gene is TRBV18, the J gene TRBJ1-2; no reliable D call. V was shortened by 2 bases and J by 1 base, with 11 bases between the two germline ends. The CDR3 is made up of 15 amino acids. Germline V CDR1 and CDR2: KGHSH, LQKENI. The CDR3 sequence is CASSPDQAFNYGYTF. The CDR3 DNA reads TGTGCCAGCTCACCAGATCAGGCTTTTAACTATGGCTACACCTTC. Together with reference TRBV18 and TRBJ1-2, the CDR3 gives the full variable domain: NAGVMQNPRHLVRRRGQEARLRCSPMKGHSHVYWYRQLPEEGLKFMVYLQKENIIDESGMPKERFSAEFPKEGPSILRIQQVVRGDSAAYFCASSPDQAFNYGYTFGSGTRLTVV.

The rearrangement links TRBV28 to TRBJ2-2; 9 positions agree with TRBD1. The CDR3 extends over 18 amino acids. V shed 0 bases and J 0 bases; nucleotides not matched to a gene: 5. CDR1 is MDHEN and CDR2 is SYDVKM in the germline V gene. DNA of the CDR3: TGTGCCAGCAGTTTATGGGACAGGGGCCCTACGAACACCGGGGAGCTGTTTTTT. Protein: CASSLWDRGPTNTGELFF.

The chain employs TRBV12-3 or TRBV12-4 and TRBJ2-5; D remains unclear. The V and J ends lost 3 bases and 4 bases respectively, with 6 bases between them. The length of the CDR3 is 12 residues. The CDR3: CASSFARETQYF. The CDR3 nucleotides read TGTGCCAGCAGTTTTGCCAGAGAGACCCAGTACTTC.

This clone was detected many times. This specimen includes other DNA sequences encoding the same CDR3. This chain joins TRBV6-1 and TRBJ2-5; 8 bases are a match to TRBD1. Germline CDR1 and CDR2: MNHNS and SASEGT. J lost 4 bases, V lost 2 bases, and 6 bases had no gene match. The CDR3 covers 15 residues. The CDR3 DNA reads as TGTGCCAGCAGTGAAACCTCAGGGGGCGCAGAGACCCAGTACTTC. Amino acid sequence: CASSETSGGAETQYF.

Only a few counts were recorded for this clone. The CDR3 is CASSPRVTPNTGELFF. Written as DNA, the CDR3 is TGTGCCAGCAGCCCTCGGGTCACTCCGAACACCGGGGAGCTGTTTTTT. This chain uses TRBV9 with TRBJ2-2; D not certain. Trimming took off 4 bases at V and 0 bases at J, with 13 bases between the two ends. The germline gives CDR1 SGDLS, CDR2 YYNGEE. CDR3 length: 16 amino acids.

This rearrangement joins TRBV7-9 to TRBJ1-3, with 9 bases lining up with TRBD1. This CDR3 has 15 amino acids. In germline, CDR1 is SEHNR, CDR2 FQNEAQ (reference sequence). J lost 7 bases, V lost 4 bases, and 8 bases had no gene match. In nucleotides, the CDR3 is TGTGCCAGCAGCTCCGACAGGGGGTCGGGTAACACCATATATTTT. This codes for CASSSDRGSGNTIYF.

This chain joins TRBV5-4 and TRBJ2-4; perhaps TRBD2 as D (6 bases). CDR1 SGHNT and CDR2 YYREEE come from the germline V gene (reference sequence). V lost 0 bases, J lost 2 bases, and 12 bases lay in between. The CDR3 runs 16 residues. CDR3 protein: CASSLAHGGTKNIQYF. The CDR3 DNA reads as TGTGCCAGCAGCTTGGCACACGGGGGAACCAAAAACATTCAGTACTTC. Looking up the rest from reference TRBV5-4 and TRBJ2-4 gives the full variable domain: ETGVTQSPTHLIKTRGQQVTLRCSSQSGHNTVSWYQQALGQGPQFIFQYYREEENGRGNFPPRFSGLQFPNYSSELNVNALELDDSALYLCASSLAHGGTKNIQYFGAGTRLSVL.